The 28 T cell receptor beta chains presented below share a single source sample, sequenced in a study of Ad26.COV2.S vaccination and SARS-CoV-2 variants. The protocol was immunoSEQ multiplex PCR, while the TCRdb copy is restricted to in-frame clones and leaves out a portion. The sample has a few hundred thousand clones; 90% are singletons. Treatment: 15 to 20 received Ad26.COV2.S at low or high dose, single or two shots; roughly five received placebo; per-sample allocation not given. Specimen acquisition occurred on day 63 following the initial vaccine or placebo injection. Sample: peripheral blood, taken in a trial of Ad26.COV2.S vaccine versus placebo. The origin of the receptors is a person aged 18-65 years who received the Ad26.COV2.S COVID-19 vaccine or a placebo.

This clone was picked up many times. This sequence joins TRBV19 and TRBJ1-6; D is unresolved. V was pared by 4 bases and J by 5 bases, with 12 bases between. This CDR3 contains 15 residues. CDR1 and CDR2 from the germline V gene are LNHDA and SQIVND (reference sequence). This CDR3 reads CASSTPGIDNSPLHF. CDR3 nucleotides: TGTGCCAGTAGTACCCCCGGGATCGATAATTCACCCCTCCACTTT.

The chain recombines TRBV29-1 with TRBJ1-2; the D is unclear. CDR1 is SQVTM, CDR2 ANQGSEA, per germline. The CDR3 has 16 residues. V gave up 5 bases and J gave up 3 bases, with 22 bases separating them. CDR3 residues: CSVSPKLRVDDYGYTF. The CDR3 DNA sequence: TGCAGCGTTTCGCCTAAGTTGAGGGTTGATGACTATGGCTACACCTTC. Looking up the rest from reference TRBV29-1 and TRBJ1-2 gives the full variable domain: SAVISQKPSRDICQRGTSLTIQCQVDSQVTMMFWYRQQPGQSLTLIATANQGSEATYESGFVIDKFPISRPNLTFSTLTVSNMSPEDSSIYLCSVSPKLRVDDYGYTFGSGTRLTVV.

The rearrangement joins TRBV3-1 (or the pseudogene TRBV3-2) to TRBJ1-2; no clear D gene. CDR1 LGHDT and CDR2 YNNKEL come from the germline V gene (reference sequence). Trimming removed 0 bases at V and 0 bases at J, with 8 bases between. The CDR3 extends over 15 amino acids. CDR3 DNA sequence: TGTGCCAGCAGCCAAGATAGGCAAACTAACTATGGCTACACCTTC. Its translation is CASSQDRQTNYGYTF.

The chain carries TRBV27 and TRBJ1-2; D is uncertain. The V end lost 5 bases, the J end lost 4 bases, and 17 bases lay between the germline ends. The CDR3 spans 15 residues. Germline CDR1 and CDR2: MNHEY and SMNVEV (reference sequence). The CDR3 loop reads CASSPLDRETYGYTF. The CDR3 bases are TGTGCCAGCAGTCCTTTGGATCGCGAGACCTATGGCTACACCTTC.

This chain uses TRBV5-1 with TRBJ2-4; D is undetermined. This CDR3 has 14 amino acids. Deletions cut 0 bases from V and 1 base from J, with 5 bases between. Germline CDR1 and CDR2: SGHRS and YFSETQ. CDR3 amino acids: CASSLEKAKNIQYF. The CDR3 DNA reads TGCGCCAGCAGCTTGGAAAAGGCCAAAAACATTCAGTACTTC.

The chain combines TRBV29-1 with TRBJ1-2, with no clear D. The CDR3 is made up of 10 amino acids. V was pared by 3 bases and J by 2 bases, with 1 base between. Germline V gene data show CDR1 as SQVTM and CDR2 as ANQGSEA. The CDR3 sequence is CSVDNYGYTF. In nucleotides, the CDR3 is TGCAGCGTTGACAACTATGGCTACACCTTC.

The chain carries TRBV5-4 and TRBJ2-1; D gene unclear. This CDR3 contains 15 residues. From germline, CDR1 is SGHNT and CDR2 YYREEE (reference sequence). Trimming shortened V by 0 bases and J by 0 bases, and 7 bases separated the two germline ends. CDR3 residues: CASSLGSSSYNEQFF. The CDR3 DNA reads TGTGCCAGCAGCTTGGGCAGTAGCTCCTACAATGAGCAGTTCTTC.

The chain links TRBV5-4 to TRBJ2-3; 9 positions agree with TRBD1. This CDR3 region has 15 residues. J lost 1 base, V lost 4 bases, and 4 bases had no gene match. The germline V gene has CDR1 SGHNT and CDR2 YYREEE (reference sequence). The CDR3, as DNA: TGTGCCAGCAGCCAGACAGGGGGAGGCACAGATACGCAGTATTTT. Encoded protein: CASSQTGGGTDTQYF.

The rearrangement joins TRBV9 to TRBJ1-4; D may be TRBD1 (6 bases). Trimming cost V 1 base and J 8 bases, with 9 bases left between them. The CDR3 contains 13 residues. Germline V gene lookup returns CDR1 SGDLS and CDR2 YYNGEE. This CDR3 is CASSVLGGEKLFF. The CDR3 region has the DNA TGTGCCAGCAGCGTACTTGGGGGCGAAAAACTGTTTTTT.

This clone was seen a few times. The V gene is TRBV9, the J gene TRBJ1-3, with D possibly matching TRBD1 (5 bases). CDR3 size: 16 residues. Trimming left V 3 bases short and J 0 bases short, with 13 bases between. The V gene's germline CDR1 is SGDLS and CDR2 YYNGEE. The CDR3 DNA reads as TGTGCCAGCAGCGCCTTTTGGGGCCTCTCTGGAAACACCATATATTTT. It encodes CASSAFWGLSGNTIYF.

CDR3 nucleotide sequence: TGTGCCAGCAGCCAATGGACTAGCGGGAGGGACAATGAGCAGTTCTTC. This codes for CASSQWTSGRDNEQFF. The chain uses TRBV7-9 and TRBJ2-1, with 15 bases identical to TRBD2. CDR1 and CDR2 from the germline V gene are SEHNR and FQNEAQ (reference sequence). The CDR3 sequence is 16 residues long. With 5 bases clipped from V and 5 bases from J, the junction kept 4 bases outside the gene matches. The variable domain in full, completed from reference TRBV7-9 and TRBJ2-1, reads DTGVSQNPRHKITKRGQNVTFRCDPISEHNRLYWYRQTLGQGPEFLTYFQNEAQLEKSRLLSDRFSAERPKGSFSTLEIQRTEQGDSAMYLCASSQWTSGRDNEQFFGPGTRLTVL.

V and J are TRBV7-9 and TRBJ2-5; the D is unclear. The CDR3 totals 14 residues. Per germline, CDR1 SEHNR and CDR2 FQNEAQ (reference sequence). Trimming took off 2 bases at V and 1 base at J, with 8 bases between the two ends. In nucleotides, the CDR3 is TGTGCCAGCAGCTTATTGGGGTTCCAAGAGACCCAGTACTTC. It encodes CASSLLGFQETQYF.

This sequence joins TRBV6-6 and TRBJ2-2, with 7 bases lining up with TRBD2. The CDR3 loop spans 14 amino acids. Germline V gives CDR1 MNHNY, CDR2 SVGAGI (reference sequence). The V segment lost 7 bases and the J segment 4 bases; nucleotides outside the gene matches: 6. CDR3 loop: CASTRSGGTGELFF. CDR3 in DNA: TGTGCCAGCACTCGTTCGGGAGGCACCGGGGAGCTGTTTTTT.

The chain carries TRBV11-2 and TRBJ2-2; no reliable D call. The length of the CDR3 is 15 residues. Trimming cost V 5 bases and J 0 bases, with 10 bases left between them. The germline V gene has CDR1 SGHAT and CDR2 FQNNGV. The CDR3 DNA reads TGTGCCAGCAGCCCCCGGCTAGCGAACACCGGGGAGCTGTTTTTT. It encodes CASSPRLANTGELFF.

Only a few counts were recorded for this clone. CDR3 protein: CASSQGVFQETQYF. The DNA for the CDR3 is TGCGCCAGCAGCCAAGGGGTCTTCCAAGAGACCCAGTACTTC. This rearrangement joins TRBV4-3 to TRBJ2-5, with D unclear. The V gene's germline CDR1 is LGHNA and CDR2 YSLEER. This CDR3 region has 14 residues. Trimming took 1 base from V and 1 from J, leaving 7 bases between them.

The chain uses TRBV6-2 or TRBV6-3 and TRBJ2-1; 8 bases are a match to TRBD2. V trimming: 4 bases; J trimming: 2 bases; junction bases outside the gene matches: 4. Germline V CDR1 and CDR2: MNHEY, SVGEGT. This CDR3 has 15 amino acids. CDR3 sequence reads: CASSWLAGTYNEQFF. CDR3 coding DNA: TGTGCCAGCAGTTGGTTAGCGGGAACCTACAATGAGCAGTTCTTC.

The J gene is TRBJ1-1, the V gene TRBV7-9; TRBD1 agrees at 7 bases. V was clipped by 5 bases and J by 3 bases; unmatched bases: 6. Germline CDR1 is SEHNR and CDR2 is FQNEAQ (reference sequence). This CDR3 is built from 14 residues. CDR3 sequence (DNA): TGTGCCAGCAGCCGGGACAGCGAATACACTGAAGCTTTCTTT. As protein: CASSRDSEYTEAFF.

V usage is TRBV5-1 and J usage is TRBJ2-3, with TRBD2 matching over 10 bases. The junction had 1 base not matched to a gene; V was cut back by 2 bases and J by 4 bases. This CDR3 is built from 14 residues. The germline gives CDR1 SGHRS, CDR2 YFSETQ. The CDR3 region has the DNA TGCGCCAGCAGCTTAGCGGGAGGGCCAGATACGCAGTATTTT. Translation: CASSLAGGPDTQYF.

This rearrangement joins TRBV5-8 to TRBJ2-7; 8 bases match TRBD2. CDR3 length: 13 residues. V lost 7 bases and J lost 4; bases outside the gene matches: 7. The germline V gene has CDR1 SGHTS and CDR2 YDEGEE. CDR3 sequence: CASRGSGSYEQYF. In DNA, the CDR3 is TGTGCCAGCCGGGGGAGCGGGAGTTACGAGCAGTACTTC.

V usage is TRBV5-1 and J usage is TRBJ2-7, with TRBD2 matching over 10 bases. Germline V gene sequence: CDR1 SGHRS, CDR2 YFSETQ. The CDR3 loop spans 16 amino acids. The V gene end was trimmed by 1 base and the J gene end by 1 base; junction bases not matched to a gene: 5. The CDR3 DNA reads TGCGCCAGCAGCTTGAACACACTAGCGGGGTCCTACGAGCAGTACTTC. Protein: CASSLNTLAGSYEQYF.

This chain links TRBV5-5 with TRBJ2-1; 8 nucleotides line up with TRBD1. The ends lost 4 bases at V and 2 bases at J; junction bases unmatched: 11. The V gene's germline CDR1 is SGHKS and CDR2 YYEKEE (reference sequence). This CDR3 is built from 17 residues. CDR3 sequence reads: CASSPKWTGNPYNEQFF. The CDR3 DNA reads TGTGCCAGCAGCCCAAAATGGACAGGGAATCCCTACAATGAGCAGTTCTTC.

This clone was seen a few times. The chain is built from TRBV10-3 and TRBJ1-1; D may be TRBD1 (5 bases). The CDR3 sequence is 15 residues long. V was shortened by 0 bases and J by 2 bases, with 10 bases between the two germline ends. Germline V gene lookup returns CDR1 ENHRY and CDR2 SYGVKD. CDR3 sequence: CAISESRQGNTEAFF. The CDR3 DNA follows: TGTGCCATCAGTGAGTCGAGGCAGGGCAACACTGAAGCTTTCTTT.

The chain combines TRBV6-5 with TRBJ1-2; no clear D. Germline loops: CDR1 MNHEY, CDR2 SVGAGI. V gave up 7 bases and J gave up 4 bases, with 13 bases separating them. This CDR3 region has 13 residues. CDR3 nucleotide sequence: TGTGCCAGCAATCCGAATGCCCCCTATGGCTACACCTTC. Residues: CASNPNAPYGYTF.

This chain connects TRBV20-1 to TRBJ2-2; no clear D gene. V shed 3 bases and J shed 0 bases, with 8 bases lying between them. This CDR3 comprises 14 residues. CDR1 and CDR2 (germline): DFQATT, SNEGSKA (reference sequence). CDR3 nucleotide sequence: TGCAGTGCTAGTCCCAGCCCGAACACCGGGGAGCTGTTTTTT. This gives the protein CSASPSPNTGELFF.

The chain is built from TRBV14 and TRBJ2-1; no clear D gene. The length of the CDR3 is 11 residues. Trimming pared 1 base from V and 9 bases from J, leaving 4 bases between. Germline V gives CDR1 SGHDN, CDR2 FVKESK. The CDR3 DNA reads TGTGCCAGCAGCCAAGGCATTGAGCAGTTCTTC. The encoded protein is CASSQGIEQFF.

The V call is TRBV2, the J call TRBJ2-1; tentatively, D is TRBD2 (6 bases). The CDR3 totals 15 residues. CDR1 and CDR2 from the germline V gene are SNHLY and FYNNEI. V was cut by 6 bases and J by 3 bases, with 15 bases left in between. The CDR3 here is CASSRDPGDYNEQFF. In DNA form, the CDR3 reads TGTGCCAGCAGCAGGGACCCGGGGGACTACAATGAGCAGTTCTTC.

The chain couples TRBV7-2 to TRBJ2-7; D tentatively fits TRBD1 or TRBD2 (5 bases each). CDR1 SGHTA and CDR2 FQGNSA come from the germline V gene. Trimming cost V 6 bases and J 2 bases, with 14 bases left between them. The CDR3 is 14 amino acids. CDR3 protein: CASSPGPQTYEQYF. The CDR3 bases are TGTGCCAGCAGTCCGGGACCCCAAACCTACGAGCAGTACTTC.

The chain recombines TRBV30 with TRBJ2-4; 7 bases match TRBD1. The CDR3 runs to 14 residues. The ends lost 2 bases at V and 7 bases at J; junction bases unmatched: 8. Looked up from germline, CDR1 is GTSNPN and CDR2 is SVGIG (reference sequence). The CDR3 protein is CAWSYTGVPNIQYF. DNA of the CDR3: TGTGCCTGGAGTTATACAGGGGTGCCGAACATTCAGTACTTC.